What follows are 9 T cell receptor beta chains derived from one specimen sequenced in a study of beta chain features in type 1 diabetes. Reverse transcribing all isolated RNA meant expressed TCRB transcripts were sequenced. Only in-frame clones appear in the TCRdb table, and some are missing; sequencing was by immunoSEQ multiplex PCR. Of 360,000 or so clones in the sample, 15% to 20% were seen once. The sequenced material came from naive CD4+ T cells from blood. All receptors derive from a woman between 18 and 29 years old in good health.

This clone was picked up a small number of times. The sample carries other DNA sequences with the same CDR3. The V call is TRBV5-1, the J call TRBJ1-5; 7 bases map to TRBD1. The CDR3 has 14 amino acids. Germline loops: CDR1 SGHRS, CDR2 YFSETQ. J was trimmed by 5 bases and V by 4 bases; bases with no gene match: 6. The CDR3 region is CASSPGTDYQPQHF. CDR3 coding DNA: TGCGCCAGCAGCCCCGGGACAGATTATCAGCCCCAGCATTTT.

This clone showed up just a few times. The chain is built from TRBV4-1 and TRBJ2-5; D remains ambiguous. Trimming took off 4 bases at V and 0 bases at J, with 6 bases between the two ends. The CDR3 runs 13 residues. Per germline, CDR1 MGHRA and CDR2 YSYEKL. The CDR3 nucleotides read TGCGCCAGCAGCCTTCCAGACCAAGAGACCCAGTACTTC. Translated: CASSLPDQETQYF.

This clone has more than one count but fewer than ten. In DNA, the CDR3 is TGTGCCAGCAGTGAAGAATATCGGACAGGGCAAGGGTACGAGCAGTACTTC. Encoded protein: CASSEEYRTGQGYEQYF. The chain employs TRBV6-1 and TRBJ2-7, with 8 bases fitting TRBD1. The ends lost 1 base at V and 4 bases at J; junction bases unmatched: 12. This CDR3 region has 17 residues. Germline CDR1 and CDR2: MNHNS and SASEGT.

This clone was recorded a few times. Here the CDR3 reads CASSPTSGASYNEQFF. The CDR3 DNA reads as TGTGCCAGCAGCCCCACTAGCGGGGCGTCCTACAATGAGCAGTTCTTC. The chain is built from TRBV5-4 and TRBJ2-1; TRBD2 matches at 10 bases. V was pared by 4 bases and J by 1 base, with 5 bases of the junction left unmatched. The length of the CDR3 is 16 residues. CDR1 is SGHNT, CDR2 YYREEE, per germline (reference sequence).

CDR3 protein: CAWSVSEVYNEQFF. The CDR3 DNA sequence: TGTGCCTGGAGTGTCAGTGAGGTCTACAATGAGCAGTTCTTC. The chain joins TRBV30 to TRBJ2-1; D ambiguous. Germline V gives CDR1 GTSNPN, CDR2 SVGIG (reference sequence). V lost 0 bases, J lost 3 bases, and 9 bases lay in between. The CDR3 spans 14 residues. Looking up the rest from reference TRBV30 and TRBJ2-1 gives the full variable domain: SQTIHQWPATLVQPVGSPLSLECTVEGTSNPNLYWYRQAAGRGLQLLFYSVGIGQISSEVPQNLSASRPQDRQFILSSKKLLLSDSGFYLCAWSVSEVYNEQFFGPGTRLTVL.

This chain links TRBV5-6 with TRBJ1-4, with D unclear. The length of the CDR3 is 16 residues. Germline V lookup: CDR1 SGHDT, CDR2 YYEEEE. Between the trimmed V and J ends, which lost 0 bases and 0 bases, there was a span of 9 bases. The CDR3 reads CASSLATVATNEKLFF. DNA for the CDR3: TGTGCCAGCAGCTTGGCCACAGTGGCAACTAATGAAAAACTGTTTTTT.

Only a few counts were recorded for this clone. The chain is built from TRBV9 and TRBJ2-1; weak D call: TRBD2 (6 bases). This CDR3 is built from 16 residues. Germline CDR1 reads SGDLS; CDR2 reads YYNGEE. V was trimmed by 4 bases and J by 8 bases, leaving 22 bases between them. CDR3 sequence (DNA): TGTGCCAGCAGCTCCCAGGCGGGGCAAGTATTCGATGAGCAGTTCTTC. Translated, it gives CASSSQAGQVFDEQFF.

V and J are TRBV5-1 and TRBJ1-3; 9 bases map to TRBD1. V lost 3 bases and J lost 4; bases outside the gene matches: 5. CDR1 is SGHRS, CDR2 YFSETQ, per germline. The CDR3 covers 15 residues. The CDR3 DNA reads TGCGCCAGCAGCTCACGGACAGGGGACGGAAACACCATATATTTT. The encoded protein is CASSSRTGDGNTIYF.

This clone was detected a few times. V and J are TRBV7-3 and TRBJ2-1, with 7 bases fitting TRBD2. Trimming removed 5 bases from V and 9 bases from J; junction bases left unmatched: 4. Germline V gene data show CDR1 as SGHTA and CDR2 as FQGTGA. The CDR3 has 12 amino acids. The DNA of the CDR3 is TGTGCCAGCAGCGAATTAGCGGGTGAGCAGTTCTTC. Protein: CASSELAGEQFF.